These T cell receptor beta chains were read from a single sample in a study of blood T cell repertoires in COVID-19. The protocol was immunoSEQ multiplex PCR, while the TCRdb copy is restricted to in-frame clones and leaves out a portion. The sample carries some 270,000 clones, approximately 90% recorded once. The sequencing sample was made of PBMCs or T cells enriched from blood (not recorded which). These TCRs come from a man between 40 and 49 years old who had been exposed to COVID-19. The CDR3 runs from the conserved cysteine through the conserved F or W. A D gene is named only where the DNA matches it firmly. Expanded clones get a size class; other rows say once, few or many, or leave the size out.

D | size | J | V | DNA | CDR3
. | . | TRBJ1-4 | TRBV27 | TGTGCCAGCAGTTTATTTCGAGCAACTAATGAAAAACTGTTTTTT | CASSLFRATNEKLFF
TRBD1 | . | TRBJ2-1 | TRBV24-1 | TGTGCCACCAGTGTGAGGGACAGAGACTACAATGAGCAGTTCTTC | CATSVRDRDYNEQFF
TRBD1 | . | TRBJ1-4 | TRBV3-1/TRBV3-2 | TGTGCCAGCTCCCAAAAACCGACAGGGAAAGAAAAACTGTTTTTT | CASSQKPTGKEKLFF
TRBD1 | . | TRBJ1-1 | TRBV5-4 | TGTGCCAGCAGCGACAGGGCCTTTGAAGCTTTCTTT | CASSDRAFEAFF
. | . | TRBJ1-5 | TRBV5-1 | TGCGCCAGCAGCTTGGCCCCTAATCAGCCCCAGCATTTT | CASSLAPNQPQHF
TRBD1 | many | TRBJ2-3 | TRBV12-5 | TGTGCTAGTGGTTTGAGGACAGGGATTGGGAAGGCGGGAACAGATACGCAGTATTTT | CASGLRTGIGKAGTDTQYF
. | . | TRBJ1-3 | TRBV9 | TGTGCCAGCAGCGTAGGAGGAAGCTCTGGAAACACCATATATTTT | CASSVGGSSGNTIYF
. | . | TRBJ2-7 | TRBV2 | TGTGCCAGCAGGGAGGGAGAGCAGTACTTC | CASREGEQYF
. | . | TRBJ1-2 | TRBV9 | TGTGCCAGCAGCTCAAGTACCAAGGGGGGCTACACCTTC | CASSSSTKGGYTF
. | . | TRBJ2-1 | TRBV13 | TGTGCCAGCAGCAACCGACTAGTTGAGGGAGAATGGGAGCAGTTCTTC | CASSNRLVEGEWEQFF
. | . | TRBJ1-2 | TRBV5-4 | TGTGCCAGCAGCCGGGGGACGGAAACCCCTTATGGCTACACCTTC | CASSRGTETPYGYTF
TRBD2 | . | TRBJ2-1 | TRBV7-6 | TGTGCCAGCAGCGATACTAGCGGGGGAAACAATGAGCAGTTCTTC | CASSDTSGGNNEQFF
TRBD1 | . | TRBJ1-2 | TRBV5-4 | TGTGCCAGCAGCTTGCCCAGGGGGAGTTATGGCTACACCTTC | CASSLPRGSYGYTF
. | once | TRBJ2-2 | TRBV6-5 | TGTGCCAGCACTCGCGAAAACACCGGGGAGCTGTTTTTT | CASTRENTGELFF
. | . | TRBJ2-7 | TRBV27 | TGTGCCAGCAGTTTTGCAGGCCCCTACGAGCAGTACTTC | CASSFAGPYEQYF
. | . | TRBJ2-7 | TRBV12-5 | TGTGCTAGTGGTCCCCTATTTGGGGGGGGCCGGAGCTCCTACGAGCAGTACTTC | CASGPLFGGGRSSYEQYF
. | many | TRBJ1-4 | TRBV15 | TGTGCCACCAGCAGAGATGAGGGTACAGGGAATGAAAAACTGTTTTTT | CATSRDEGTGNEKLFF
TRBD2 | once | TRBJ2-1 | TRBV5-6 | TGTGCCAGCAGCTCCCCAGCGGGAGGGACTGATGAGCAGTTCTTC | CASSSPAGGTDEQFF
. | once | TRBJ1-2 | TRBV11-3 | TGTGCCAGCAGCTCCTCCCTTCCGGGACAAAACATATATAACTATGGCTACACCTTC | CASSSSLPGQNIYNYGYTF
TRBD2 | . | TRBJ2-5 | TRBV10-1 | TGCGCCAGCAGTAACCGAGCGGGAGAATGGGAGACCCAGTACTTC | CASSNRAGEWETQYF
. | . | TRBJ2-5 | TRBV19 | TGTGCCAGTAGTGGGGGACTCCTTAGTACCCAGTACTTC | CASSGGLLSTQYF
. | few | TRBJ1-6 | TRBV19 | TGTGCCAGTAGTCTCAACTCTAATTCACCCCTCCACTTT | CASSLNSNSPLHF
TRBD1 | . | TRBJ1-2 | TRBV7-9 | TGTGCCAGCAGCAAAGACGGACAGGGATCGGGCTACACCTTC | CASSKDGQGSGYTF
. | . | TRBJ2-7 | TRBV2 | TGTGCCAGCAGCCGGGAGTCGGGCGAGCAGTACTTC | CASSRESGEQYF
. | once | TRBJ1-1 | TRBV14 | TGTGCCAGCAGCCAATCCGGGACTCGCGAAGCTTTCTTT | CASSQSGTREAFF
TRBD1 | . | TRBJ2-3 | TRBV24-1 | TGTGCCACCAGCAGACAGGGTACAGATACGCAGTATTTT | CATSRQGTDTQYF
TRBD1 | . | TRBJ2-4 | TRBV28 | TGTGCCAGCAGTTGGGACAGGGGGAATGAGATAGCCAAAAACATTCAGTACTTC | CASSWDRGNEIAKNIQYF
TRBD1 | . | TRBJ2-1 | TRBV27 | TGTGCCAGCAGTTTACGGCGACAGGGTGTACACAATGAGCAGTTCTTC | CASSLRRQGVHNEQFF
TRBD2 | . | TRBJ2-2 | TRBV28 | TGTGCCACCAGGTTGTTAGCGGGATCCGGGGAGCTGTTTTTT | CATRLLAGSGELFF
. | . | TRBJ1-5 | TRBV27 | TGTGCCAGCAGGCTCAGAGGGGAAGGCGGGGGCAATCAGCCCCAGCATTTT | CASRLRGEGGGNQPQHF
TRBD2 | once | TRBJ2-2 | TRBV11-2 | TGTGCCAGCAGCTTCCCGGGACTAGCGGGAGGTGGCGGGGAGCTGTTTTTT | CASSFPGLAGGGGELFF
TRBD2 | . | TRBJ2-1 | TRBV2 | TGTGCCAGCACGACTAGCGGGGGACAGTTCTTC | CASTTSGGQFF
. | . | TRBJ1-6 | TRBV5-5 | TGTGCCAGCAGCAAAGGACAGAAATATAATTCACCCCTCCACTTT | CASSKGQKYNSPLHF
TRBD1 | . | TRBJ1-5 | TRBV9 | TGTGCCAGCAGCGGTAGGGACAGTAATCAGCCCCAGCATTTT | CASSGRDSNQPQHF
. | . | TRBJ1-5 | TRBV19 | TGTGCCAGTAGGAGCGAGGGAGGTCAGCCCCAGCATTTT | CASRSEGGQPQHF
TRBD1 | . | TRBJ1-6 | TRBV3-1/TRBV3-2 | TGTGCCAGCAGCCACCGGGACAGAGATAATTCACCCCTCCACTTT | CASSHRDRDNSPLHF
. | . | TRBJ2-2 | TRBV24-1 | TGTGCCACCAGTGATAGGGGGGGTTGGAGGACCGGGGAGCTGTTTTTT | CATSDRGGWRTGELFF
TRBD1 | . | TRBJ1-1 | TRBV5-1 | TGCGCCAGCAGCTTACAGGGGGACGCTGAAGCTTTCTTT | CASSLQGDAEAFF
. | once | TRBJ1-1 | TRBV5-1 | TGCGCCAGCAGCTCCACAGCGAACACTGAAGCTTTCTTT | CASSSTANTEAFF
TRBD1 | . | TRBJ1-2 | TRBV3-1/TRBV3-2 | TGTGCCAGCAGCCAAGGACAGGGGGGCTATGGCTACACCTTC | CASSQGQGGYGYTF
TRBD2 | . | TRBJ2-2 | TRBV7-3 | TGTGCCAGCAGCTTACATAGTAGCGGGAGGGCCGCCGGGGAGCTGTTTTTT | CASSLHSSGRAAGELFF
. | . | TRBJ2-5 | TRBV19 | TGTGCCAGTAGTATAGATCCCCGCGGCGAGACCCAGTACTTC | CASSIDPRGETQYF
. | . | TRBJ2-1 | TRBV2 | TGTGCCAGCAGCAGAACGCTAGCGATTACAAACAATGAGCAGTTCTTC | CASSRTLAITNNEQFF
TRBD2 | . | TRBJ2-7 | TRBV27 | TGTGCCAGCAGTTTAATAGCGGGAGAAGCCTACGAGCAGTACTTC | CASSLIAGEAYEQYF
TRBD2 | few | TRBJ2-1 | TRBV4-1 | TGCGCCAGCACCGTTGGGACTAGCGACCCGAGGGAGTTCTTC | CASTVGTSDPREFF
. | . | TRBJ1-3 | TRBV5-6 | TGTGCCAGCAGCGCTGTCAGGGTCAGGTCTGGAAACACCATATATTTT | CASSAVRVRSGNTIYF
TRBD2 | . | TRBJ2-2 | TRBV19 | TGTGCCTCCGAACGGGGGGACTTCACCGGGGAGCTGTTTTTT | CASERGDFTGELFF
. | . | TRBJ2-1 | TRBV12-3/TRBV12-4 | TGTGCCAGCAGCCGAGCCGCGGGACGGCAGTTCTTC | CASSRAAGRQFF
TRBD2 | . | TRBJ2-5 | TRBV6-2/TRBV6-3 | TGTGCCAGCAGTTTCGGACTAGCGGGAGAGACCCAGTACTTC | CASSFGLAGETQYF
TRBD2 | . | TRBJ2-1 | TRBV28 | TGTGCCAGCAGTGTAGCCGGGACTAGCGGGGGGTTACAGTTCTTC | CASSVAGTSGGLQFF
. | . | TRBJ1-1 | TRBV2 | TGTGCCAGCAGGGACCAAGGACAGAGAAACACTGAAGCTTTCTTT | CASRDQGQRNTEAFF
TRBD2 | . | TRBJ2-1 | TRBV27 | TGTGCCAGCAGCCACGGGACTAGCGGAGTCAATGAGCAGTTCTTC | CASSHGTSGVNEQFF
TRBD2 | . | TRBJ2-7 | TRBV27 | TGTGCCAGTATTCTGACTAGCGGGAGCTCCTACGAGCAGTACTTC | CASILTSGSSYEQYF
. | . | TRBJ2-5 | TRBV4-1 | TGCGCCAGCAGCGGCAGGGGCGATGAGACCCAGTACTTC | CASSGRGDETQYF